Below are 7 T cell receptor beta chains sequenced from a single sample in a study of shared clonotypes between healthy human individuals. CD8 cells regarded as naive lacked CD45RO, were positively chosen for CCR7, and omitted terminally differentiated effector memory CD45RA+ cells. Repertoires were generated with immunoSEQ multiplex PCR, while TCRdb's copy carries only in-frame clones and drops some. The data show millions of clones, approximately 94% seen once. Sequencing was done on a sample of naive CD8+ T cells from PBMCs. These receptor sequences come from a man aged 18 to 35 in good health. Some clones in this sample may be carry-over from other donors' samples.

In the case of this clone: Within the sample, other DNA sequences also encode this same CDR3. The chain uses TRBV28 and TRBJ2-2; possibly TRBD1 for D (6 bases). Trimming shortened V by 3 bases and J by 8 bases, and 10 bases separated the two germline ends. CDR1 and CDR2 (germline): MDHEN, SYDVKM. The CDR3 covers 13 residues. CDR3 protein: CASSLEGTGELFF. In DNA, the CDR3 is TGTGCCAGCAGTTTGGAAGGGACAGGGGAGCTGTTTTTT.

V is TRBV11-1 and J is TRBJ2-1; no clear D. Germline V gene lookup returns CDR1 SGHAT and CDR2 FQDESV (reference sequence). The CDR3 covers 13 residues. Trimming pared 1 base from V and 6 bases from J, leaving 7 bases between. CDR3 amino acids: CASSLVVANEQFF. The DNA for the CDR3 is TGTGCCAGCAGCTTAGTCGTGGCCAATGAGCAGTTCTTC. The variable domain in full, with the rest retrieved from reference TRBV11-1 and TRBJ2-1, is EAEVAQSPRYKITEKSQAVAFWCDPISGHATLYWYRQILGQGPELLVQFQDESVVDDSQLPKDRFSAERLKGVDSTLKIQPAELGDSAMYLCASSLVVANEQFFGPGTRLTVL.

The chain employs TRBV2 and TRBJ2-5, with 10 bases that match TRBD1. CDR1 SNHLY and CDR2 FYNNEI come from the germline V gene. The J segment lost 4 bases and the V segment lost 6 bases, leaving 11 bases of the junction unmatched. The CDR3 consists of 16 residues. The CDR3 DNA follows: TGTGCCAGCAGGTCGCGAACGGGACAGGGGTTAGAGACCCAGTACTTC. Its protein product is CASRSRTGQGLETQYF.

The chain couples TRBV4-1 to TRBJ2-7; TRBD1 or TRBD2 may be the D gene (6 bases each). CDR3 length: 16 amino acids. CDR1 is MGHRA and CDR2 is YSYEKL in the germline V gene. V was trimmed by 0 bases and J by 3 bases, leaving 15 bases between them. CDR3 DNA: TGCGCCAGCAGCCAAGAGGGCCTAGGGGGAGGCTACGAGCAGTACTTC. This sequence encodes CASSQEGLGGGYEQYF.

The chain joins TRBV5-1 to TRBJ1-2; D not certain. The CDR3 runs 13 residues. V dropped 7 bases and J dropped 0 bases, with 10 bases sitting between them. Germline CDR1 is SGHRS and CDR2 is YFSETQ. The CDR3 loop reads CASRSGANYGYTF. The CDR3 DNA reads as TGCGCCAGCCGTAGTGGAGCTAACTATGGCTACACCTTC.

The chain employs TRBV28 and TRBJ2-5; possible D gene TRBD2, 5 bases. The CDR3 is 14 residues long. In germline, CDR1 is MDHEN, CDR2 SYDVKM. The V end lost 1 base, the J end lost 4 bases, and 10 bases lay between the germline ends. The DNA of the CDR3 is TGTGCCAGCAGTTTATTAGCAGGAGGAGAGACCCAGTACTTC. Translating gives CASSLLAGGETQYF.

This chain links TRBV7-9 with TRBJ2-5; D ambiguous. The CDR3 contains 15 residues. The germline V and J ends were trimmed by 2 bases and 4 bases, with 14 bases remaining between them. Germline V CDR1 and CDR2: SEHNR, FQNEAQ (reference sequence). The CDR3: CASSLSRTLPETQYF. CDR3 nucleotides: TGTGCCAGCAGCTTATCTAGGACCCTCCCAGAGACCCAGTACTTC.